The 11 T cell receptor beta chains reported below all come from one sample, sequenced in a study of shared clonotypes between healthy human individuals. Repertoires were generated with immunoSEQ multiplex PCR, while TCRdb's copy carries only in-frame clones and drops some. The repertoire includes 500,000 to 550,000 clones, approximately 95% of them detected once, and 0.055% to 0.075% sits in the top ten. Material for sequencing was naive CD4+ T cells sorted from blood. Subset given: CD45RA+ positively selected. Every receptor here comes from a woman younger than 45 in good health.

This clone was detected only once. V and J are TRBV7-9 and TRBJ1-2; TRBD1 is a possible D gene (6 bases). Looked up from germline, CDR1 is SEHNR and CDR2 is FQNEAQ (reference sequence). The CDR3 has 16 residues. Trimming pared 2 bases from V and 7 bases from J, leaving 20 bases between. The CDR3 loop is CASSLTTGMGIGGYTF. The CDR3 nucleotides are TGTGCCAGCAGCTTAACAACAGGGATGGGGATAGGTGGCTACACCTTC.

This CDR3 is CASSMTTTSYEQYF. In DNA, the CDR3 is TGTGCCAGTAGTATGACCACGACATCCTACGAGCAGTACTTC. The chain uses TRBV19 and TRBJ2-5, with unresolved D. The J call may be wrong; the DNA end is better matched by TRBJ2-7. Germline-derived CDR1 and CDR2 are LNHDA and SQIVND (reference sequence). The CDR3 is made up of 14 amino acids.

V usage is TRBV7-8 and J usage is TRBJ2-7; 10 bases map to TRBD2. Trimming removed 2 bases from V and 2 bases from J; junction bases left unmatched: 0. The CDR3 consists of 14 residues. CDR1 SGHVS and CDR2 FQNEAQ come from the germline V gene. The CDR3 region is CASSLTSGTYEQYF. CDR3 DNA sequence: TGTGCCAGCAGCTTAACTAGCGGGACCTACGAGCAGTACTTC.

The genes are TRBV6-1 and TRBJ1-1, with TRBD1 as a possible D gene (5 bases). The CDR3 spans 12 residues. Germline values: CDR1 MNHNS, CDR2 SASEGT. V shed 6 bases and J shed 8 bases, with 13 bases lying between them. The CDR3 protein is CASRSGVTEAFF. The CDR3 coding sequence is TGTGCCAGCAGATCGGGGGTTACCGAAGCTTTCTTT.

V gene TRBV4-1 combines with J gene TRBJ2-1, with D perhaps TRBD1 (6 bases). This CDR3 is 17 amino acids long. Between the trimmed V and J ends, which lost 1 base and 6 bases, there was a span of 19 bases. CDR1 is MGHRA and CDR2 is YSYEKL in the germline V gene. In nucleotides, the CDR3 is TGCGCCAGCAGCCAAGGGGGCCAGGGGCCCCGGCGCAATGAGCAGTTCTTC. This translates into CASSQGGQGPRRNEQFF.

The CDR3 region is CASSISGARNATGELFF. The CDR3 DNA sequence: TGCGCCAGCAGCATCAGCGGCGCCAGAAACGCCACCGGGGAGCTGTTTTTT. The chain couples TRBV5-1 to TRBJ2-2, with TRBD2 as a possible D gene (5 bases). Deletions cut 4 bases from V and 4 bases from J, with 20 bases between. The CDR3 runs to 17 residues. The V gene's germline CDR1 is SGHRS and CDR2 YFSETQ.

This chain links TRBV7-2 with TRBJ2-7; 9 nucleotides line up with TRBD2. V lost 3 bases, J lost 3 bases, and 3 bases stayed unmatched. Germline V CDR1 and CDR2: SGHTA, FQGNSA. The CDR3 runs to 14 residues. CDR3 sequence reads: CASSFSGSGYEQYF. The CDR3 DNA is TGTGCCAGCAGCTTTAGCGGGAGTGGCTACGAGCAGTACTTC.

This clone was recorded a few times. The CDR3 region has the DNA TGCGCCAGCAGCTTGGCCGGGGGATCTACTGGAAACACCATATATTTT. It codes for CASSLAGGSTGNTIYF. The rearrangement uses TRBV5-1 and TRBJ1-3, with a tentative D call TRBD1 (5 bases). This CDR3 spans 16 amino acids. Per the germline V gene, CDR1 is SGHRS and CDR2 is YFSETQ. The V end was cut by 0 bases, the J end by 2 bases, with 12 bases between.

The CDR3: CASSGQGEQPQHF. Here the CDR3 DNA reads TGTGCCAGCAGCGGACAGGGGGAACAGCCCCAGCATTTT. V usage is TRBV6-1 and J usage is TRBJ1-5, with 10 bases aligning to TRBD1. The CDR3 runs to 13 residues. Germline CDR1 MNHNS, CDR2 SASEGT. V shed 6 bases and J 7 bases; nucleotides not matched to a gene: 3.

Comment on this clone: Additional DNA sequences in this sample encode the identical CDR3. This chain connects TRBV28 to TRBJ2-6, with D maybe TRBD1 (5 bases). The ends were cut back, 4 bases at V and 0 bases at J, with 7 bases in the middle. CDR3 length: 15 residues. Germline-derived CDR1 and CDR2 are MDHEN and SYDVKM. The CDR3 region has the DNA TGTGCCAGCAGTTCAACAGGCTCTGGGGCCAACGTCCTGACTTTC. Amino acids: CASSSTGSGANVLTF.

This chain joins TRBV7-9 and TRBJ2-7, with D possibly being TRBD2 (6 bases). The germline gives CDR1 SEHNR, CDR2 FQNEAQ (reference sequence). V was clipped by 3 bases and J by 2 bases, with 14 bases between them. The CDR3 consists of 15 residues. The CDR3 protein is CASSFLAASPYEQYF. CDR3 nucleotide sequence: TGTGCCAGCAGCTTTTTAGCGGCGTCTCCCTACGAGCAGTACTTC.